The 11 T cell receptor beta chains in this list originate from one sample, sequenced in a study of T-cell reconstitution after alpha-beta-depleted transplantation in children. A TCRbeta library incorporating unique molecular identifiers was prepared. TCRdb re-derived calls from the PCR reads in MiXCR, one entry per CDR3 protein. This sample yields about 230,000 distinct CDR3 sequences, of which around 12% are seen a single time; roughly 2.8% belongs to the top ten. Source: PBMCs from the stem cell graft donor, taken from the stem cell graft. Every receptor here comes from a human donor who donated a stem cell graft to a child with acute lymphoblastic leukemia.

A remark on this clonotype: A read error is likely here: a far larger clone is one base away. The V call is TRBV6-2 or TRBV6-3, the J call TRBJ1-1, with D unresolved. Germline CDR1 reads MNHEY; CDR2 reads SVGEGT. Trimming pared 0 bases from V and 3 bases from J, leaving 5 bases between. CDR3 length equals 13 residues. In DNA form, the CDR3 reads TGTGCCAGCAGTTACTCGGGGTACACTGAAGCTTTCTTT. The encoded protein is CASSYSGYTEAFF.

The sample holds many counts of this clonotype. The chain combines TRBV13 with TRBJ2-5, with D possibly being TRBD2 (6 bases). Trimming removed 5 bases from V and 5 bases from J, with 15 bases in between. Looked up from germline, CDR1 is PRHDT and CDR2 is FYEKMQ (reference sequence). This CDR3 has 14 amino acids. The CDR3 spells CASSQRRGIETQYF. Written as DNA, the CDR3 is TGTGCCAGCAGCCAACGGAGGGGTATTGAGACCCAGTACTTC.

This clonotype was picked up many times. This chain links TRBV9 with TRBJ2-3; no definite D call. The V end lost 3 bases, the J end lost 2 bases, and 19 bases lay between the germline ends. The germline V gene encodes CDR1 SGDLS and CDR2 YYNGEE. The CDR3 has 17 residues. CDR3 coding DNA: TGTGCCAGCAGCGGTCGACGGCGGTTTAGCCCCACAGATACGCAGTATTTT. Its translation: CASSGRRRFSPTDTQYF.

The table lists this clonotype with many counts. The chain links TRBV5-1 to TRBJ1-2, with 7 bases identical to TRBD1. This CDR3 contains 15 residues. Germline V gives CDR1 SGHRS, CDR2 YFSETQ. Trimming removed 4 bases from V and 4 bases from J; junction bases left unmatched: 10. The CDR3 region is CASSPDRAQFYGYTF. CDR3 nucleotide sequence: TGCGCCAGCAGCCCCGACAGGGCCCAGTTCTATGGCTACACCTTC.

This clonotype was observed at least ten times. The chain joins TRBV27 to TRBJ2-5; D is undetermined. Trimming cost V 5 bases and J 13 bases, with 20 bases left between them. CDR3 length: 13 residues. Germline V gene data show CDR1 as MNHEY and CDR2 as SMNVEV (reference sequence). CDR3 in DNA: TGTGCCAGCAGTGTCGCACGGGCTCACCGGTGGTACTTC. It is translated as CASSVARAHRWYF.

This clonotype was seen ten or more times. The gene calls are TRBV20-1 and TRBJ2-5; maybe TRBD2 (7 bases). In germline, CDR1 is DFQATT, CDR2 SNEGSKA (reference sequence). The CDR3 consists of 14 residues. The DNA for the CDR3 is TGCACTCAAAGAGAGGGCGGGGGCCTAGAGACCCAGTACTTC. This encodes CTQREGGGLETQYF.

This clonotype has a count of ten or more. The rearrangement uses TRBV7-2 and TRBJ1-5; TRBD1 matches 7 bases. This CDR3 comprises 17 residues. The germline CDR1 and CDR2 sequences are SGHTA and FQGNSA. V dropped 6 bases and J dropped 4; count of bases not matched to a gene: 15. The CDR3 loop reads CASSTNGGGVRNQPQHF. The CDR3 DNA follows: TGTGCCAGCAGTACAAATGGAGGGGGCGTGCGGAATCAGCCCCAGCATTTT.

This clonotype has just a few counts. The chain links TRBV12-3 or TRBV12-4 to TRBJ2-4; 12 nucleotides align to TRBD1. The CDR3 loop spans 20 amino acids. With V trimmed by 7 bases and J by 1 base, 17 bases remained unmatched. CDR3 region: CASTRAPGTGGLWAKNIQYF. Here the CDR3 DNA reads TGTGCCAGCACTAGGGCCCCCGGGACAGGGGGCTTATGGGCCAAAAACATTCAGTACTTC.

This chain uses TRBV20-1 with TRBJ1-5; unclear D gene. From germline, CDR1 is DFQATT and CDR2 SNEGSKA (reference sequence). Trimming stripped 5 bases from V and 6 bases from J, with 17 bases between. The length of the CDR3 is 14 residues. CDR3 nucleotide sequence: TGCAGTGCTTCCCGAGGGCAGGCCGGTCAGCCCCAGCATTTT. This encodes CSASRGQAGQPQHF.

The CDR3 loop is CASRYGGGSTDTQYF. CDR3 DNA: TGCGCCAGCAGATACGGGGGGGGGAGCACAGATACGCAGTATTTT. The genes are TRBV5-1 and TRBJ2-3; 8 bases align to TRBD2. The CDR3 loop spans 15 amino acids. V gave up 5 bases and J gave up 0 bases; unmatched junction bases: 5. Germline CDR1 and CDR2: SGHRS and YFSETQ.

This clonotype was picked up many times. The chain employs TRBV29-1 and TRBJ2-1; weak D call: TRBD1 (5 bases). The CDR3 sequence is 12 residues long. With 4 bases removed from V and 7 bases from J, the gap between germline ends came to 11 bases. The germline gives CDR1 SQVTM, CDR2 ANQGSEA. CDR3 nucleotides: TGCAGCGTTGGGGGCAAGGGAAATGAGCAGTTCTTC. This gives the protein CSVGGKGNEQFF.